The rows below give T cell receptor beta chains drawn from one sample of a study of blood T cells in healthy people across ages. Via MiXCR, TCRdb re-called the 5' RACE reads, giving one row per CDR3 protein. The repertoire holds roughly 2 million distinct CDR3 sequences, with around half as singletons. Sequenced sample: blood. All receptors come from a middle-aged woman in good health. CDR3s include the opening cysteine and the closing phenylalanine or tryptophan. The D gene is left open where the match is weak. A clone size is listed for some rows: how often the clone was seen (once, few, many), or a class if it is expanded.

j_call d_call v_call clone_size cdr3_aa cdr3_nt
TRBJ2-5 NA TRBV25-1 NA CASGKGHQTQYF TGTGCCAGCGGCAAGGGGCATCAGACCCAGTACTTC
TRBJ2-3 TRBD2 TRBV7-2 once CASSRARGGDGGYTQYF TGTGCCAGCAGCCGAGCACGGGGGGGCGATGGGGGCTATACGCAGTATTTT
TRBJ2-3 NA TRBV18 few CASSPKRSSENSDTQYF TGTGCCAGCTCCCCCAAGAGGAGTAGTGAGAACTCAGATACGCAGTATTTT
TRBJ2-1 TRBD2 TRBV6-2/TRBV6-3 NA CASSGQTSGGPRNEQFF TGTGCCAGCAGTGGCCAGACTAGCGGGGGCCCCAGGAATGAGCAGTTCTTC
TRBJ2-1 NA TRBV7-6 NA CASSLAFGGVGSYNEQFF TGTGCCAGCAGCTTAGCTTTTGGCGGGGTGGGCTCCTACAATGAGCAGTTCTTC
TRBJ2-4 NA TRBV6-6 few CASSYFGGLAKNIQYF TGTGCCAGCAGTTACTTCGGAGGGCTTGCCAAAAACATTCAGTACTTC
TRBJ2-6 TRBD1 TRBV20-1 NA CSARPGQGISGANVLTF TGCAGTGCCAGGCCGGGACAGGGGATCTCTGGGGCCAACGTCCTGACTTTC
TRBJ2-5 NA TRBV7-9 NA CSSSSIAEMYQETQYF TGTTCCAGCAGCTCTATAGCGGAGATGTACCAAGAGACCCAGTACTTC
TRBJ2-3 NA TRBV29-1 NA CSVGQSQDTQYF TGCAGCGTCGGACAGAGCCAAGATACGCAGTATTTT
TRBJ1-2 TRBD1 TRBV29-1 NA CSAQQGMRGYTF TGCAGCGCCCAACAGGGGATGCGCGGCTACACCTTC